This T cell receptor beta chain was sequenced for a study of blood T cell repertoires in COVID-19. Across the study: Whether acute or convalescent, the COVID-19 samples came from the United States, Italy and Spain. Sources were T cells, B-cell-depleted T cells, or PBMCs; the material itself was cDNA or gDNA.

Clones were read by immunoSEQ multiplex PCR, and TCRdb kept only the in-frame ones, dropping some. The sample records 150,000 to 200,000 clones, approximately 86% being singletons. Trimming pared 5 bases from V and 2 bases from J, leaving 13 bases between. The CDR3 extends over 16 amino acids. Germline loops: CDR1 MNHEY, CDR2 SMNVEV (reference sequence). The genes are TRBV27 and TRBJ1-6; a weak D match, TRBD1 (5 bases). Sequenced sample: peripheral blood. The source is a man between 45 and 60 years old with active or convalescent COVID-19. The CDR3 loop reads CASSTTDRPYNSPLHF. CDR3 sequence (DNA): TGTGCCAGCAGTACGACTGACAGACCCTATAATTCACCCCTCCACTTT.